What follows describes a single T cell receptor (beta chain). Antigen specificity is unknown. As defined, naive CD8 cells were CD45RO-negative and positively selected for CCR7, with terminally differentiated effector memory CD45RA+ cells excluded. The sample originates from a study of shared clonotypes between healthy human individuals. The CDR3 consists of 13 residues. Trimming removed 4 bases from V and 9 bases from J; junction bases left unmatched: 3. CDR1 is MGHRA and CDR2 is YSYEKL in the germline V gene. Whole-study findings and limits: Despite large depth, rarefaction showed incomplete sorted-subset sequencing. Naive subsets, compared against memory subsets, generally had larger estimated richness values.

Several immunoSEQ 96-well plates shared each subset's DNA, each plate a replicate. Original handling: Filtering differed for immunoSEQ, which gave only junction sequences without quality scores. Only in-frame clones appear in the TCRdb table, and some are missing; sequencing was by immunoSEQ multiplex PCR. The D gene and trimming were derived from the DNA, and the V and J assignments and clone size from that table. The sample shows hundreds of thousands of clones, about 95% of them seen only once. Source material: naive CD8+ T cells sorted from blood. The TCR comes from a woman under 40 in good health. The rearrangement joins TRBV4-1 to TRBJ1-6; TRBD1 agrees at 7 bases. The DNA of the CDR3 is TGCGCCAGCAGCCCGGGACAGCTTTCACCCCTCCACTTT. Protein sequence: CASSPGQLSPLHF.